The T cell receptor (beta chain) under discussion was sequenced for a study of blood T cell repertoires in COVID-19. Study-wide context: Samples of COVID-19 (acute and convalescent) were obtained from the United States, Italy and Spain. In each case, the material was cDNA or gDNA derived from T cells, B-cell-depleted T cells, or PBMCs.

In the original workflow: Amplification from reference gene primers served as the basis for estimated nucleated cell counts. Data came from immunoSEQ multiplex PCR; TCRdb stores just in-frame clones and leaves some out. V and J calls and clone size are as listed in that table; D and trimming were resolved from the DNA. The sample shows fewer than 35,000 clones, 65% to 90% of them seen only once. The V and J ends lost 2 bases and 0 bases, in that order; junction bases with no gene match: 5. CDR3 length: 17 amino acids. The germline CDR1 and CDR2 sequences are SGHVS and FQNEAQ. This sequence joins TRBV7-8 and TRBJ2-1, with 9 bases that match TRBD2. This clonotype was sampled from a man in his 60s with active COVID-19. Sequencing was performed on peripheral blood. In DNA, the CDR3 is TGTGCCAGCAGCTTACTTAGCGGGGGACACTCCTACAATGAGCAGTTCTTC. It is translated as CASSLLSGGHSYNEQFF.